This T cell receptor beta chain derives from a study of blood T cells in healthy people across ages. Findings of the study overall: In older individuals, TCR beta diversity per million T cells was lower, falling roughly linearly with age. Long-lived donors carried more naive CD4+ cells and greater diversity than aged donors.

Sample-barcoded 5' priming and a J-beta primer mix drove a second PCR of roughly 6 to 12 cycles. Each single sample gave us at least 2.5 million CDR3-containing paired-end reads. TCRdb analysed the 5' RACE reads with MiXCR anew, one entry per CDR3 protein. Of some 1.8 million distinct CDR3 sequences listed, 39% are singletons. Concerning this clonotype itself: Its target is not known.

Germline values: CDR1 KGHSH, CDR2 LQKENI. The CDR3 totals 13 residues. Trimming stripped 1 base from V and 2 bases from J, with 6 bases between. This rearrangement joins TRBV18 to TRBJ2-7; a weak D match, TRBD2 (6 bases). The sample was blood. The sequence derives from a human donor in good health. CDR3 amino acids: CASSPRRAYEQYF. The CDR3 DNA follows: TGTGCCAGCTCACCACGGAGGGCCTACGAGCAGTACTTC.